This T cell receptor beta chain was captured in a study of T cell repertoires in cytomegalovirus infection. The wider study: A matching HLA type, together with CMV infection, was signaled by public TCR beta signatures. Study-level points and caveats: Cumulative frequency (of public TCR beta family members) identified carriers of CMV plus the relevant HLA. The ex vivo response was dominated by HLA-C-restricted CMV-specific TCR beta clonotypes.

Trimming cost V 3 bases and J 5 bases; bases outside gene matches: 1. The CDR3 loop spans 13 amino acids. Germline CDR1 is SEHNR and CDR2 is FQNEAQ (reference sequence). One entry per CDR3 protein, called by TCRdb with MiXCR from the reads. The table lists 400,000 to 550,000 distinct CDR3 sequences, approximately 11% of them singletons. As to this clonotype: Its specificity is not known. One base away lies a much larger clone, so this may be a sequencing read error.

The chain employs TRBV7-9 and TRBJ1-5, with TRBD1 matching 7 bases. The sample comprised PBMCs. The sequence was collected from a human donor in good health (CMV status not recorded). Some clones in this sample may be carry-over from other donors' samples. CDR3 residues: CASSFTGDQPQHF. CDR3 in DNA: TGTGCCAGCAGCTTCACAGGGGATCAGCCCCAGCATTTT.